What follows are 28 T cell receptor beta chains derived from one specimen sequenced in a study of T-cell memory formation after mild COVID-19. TCRdb reanalysed the 5' RACE reads using MiXCR and keeps one entry per CDR3 protein. The sample consists of about 400,000 distinct CDR3 sequences, around an eighth of them appearing once. Sample: PBMCs or a T cell subset sorted from them (not recorded which). The receptors stem from a man aged 18 to 35 who had mild COVID-19 (a few samples of this study predate the infection). Cell type and time point are not known.

The rearrangement uses TRBV5-1 and TRBJ1-2; 10 nucleotides line up with TRBD1. This CDR3 contains 13 residues. CDR1 and CDR2 (germline): SGHRS, YFSETQ. The V and J ends lost 6 bases and 8 bases, in that order; junction bases with no gene match: 7. The CDR3 DNA reads TGCGCCAGCACCCGACAGGGGGCGAACGGCTACACCTTC. Its protein product is CASTRQGANGYTF.

The chain couples TRBV7-9 to TRBJ2-2; 8 nucleotides match TRBD1. The germline V gene has CDR1 SEHNR and CDR2 FQNEAQ (reference sequence). CDR3 length: 15 residues. V lost 5 bases, J lost 2 bases, and 4 bases stayed unmatched. CDR3 loop: CASSLRGLNTGELFF. CDR3 coding DNA: TGTGCCAGCAGCCTCAGGGGGCTCAACACCGGGGAGCTGTTTTTT.

This clonotype has more than one count but fewer than ten. The rearrangement joins TRBV12-3 or TRBV12-4 to TRBJ1-4, with 7 nucleotides matching TRBD1. This CDR3 spans 13 amino acids. Trimming removed 7 bases from V and 7 bases from J; junction bases left unmatched: 6. CDR3 DNA: TGTGCCAGCACGAGGGGGCGCTTTGAAAAACTGTTTTTT. As protein: CASTRGRFEKLFF.

The chain couples TRBV5-1 to TRBJ2-7; 8 bases map to TRBD1. Germline V gene data show CDR1 as SGHRS and CDR2 as YFSETQ. This CDR3 spans 15 amino acids. Germline trimming cut 0 bases from V and 9 bases from J; bases unmatched to any gene: 11. The CDR3 coding sequence is TGCGCCAGCAGCTTGGATTCACAGGGGGGTGTAGTGCAGTACTTC. Translation: CASSLDSQGGVVQYF.

This clonotype was seen at least ten times. The chain has TRBV3-1 and TRBJ2-1; 11 nucleotides match TRBD2. Germline loops: CDR1 LGHDT, CDR2 YNNKEL (reference sequence). V was clipped by 4 bases and J by 5 bases; unmatched bases: 10. This CDR3 region has 17 residues. DNA for the CDR3: TGTGCCAGCAGCCGACGTTTAGGACTAGCGGGCCACAATGAGCAGTTCTTC. It codes for CASSRRLGLAGHNEQFF.

This rearrangement joins TRBV7-2 to TRBJ2-5, with D possibly called TRBD1 or TRBD2 (5 bases each). The V gene lost 1 base and the J gene lost 2 bases, with 14 bases spanning the gap. Germline CDR1 reads SGHTA; CDR2 reads FQGNSA. This CDR3 spans 16 amino acids. CDR3 nucleotide sequence: TGTGCCAGCAGCTTAGTGGGACGACGGTTACAAGAGACCCAGTACTTC. Translation gives CASSLVGRRLQETQYF.

Ten or more counts support this clonotype. The chain employs TRBV6-4 and TRBJ2-3; 8 bases align to TRBD1. The CDR3 is 15 amino acids. Germline V gives CDR1 MRHNA, CDR2 SNTAGT. Trimming cost V 5 bases and J 2 bases; bases outside gene matches: 6. CDR3 amino acids: CASSYGTGSTDTQYF. The CDR3 bases are TGTGCCAGCAGTTACGGGACAGGTTCCACAGATACGCAGTATTTT.

This rearrangement joins TRBV3-1 to TRBJ1-5; a possible D gene is TRBD1 (6 bases). Trimming shortened V by 5 bases and J by 5 bases, and 13 bases separated the two germline ends. Germline CDR1 reads LGHDT; CDR2 reads YNNKEL (reference sequence). The CDR3 runs 14 residues. The chain's CDR3 is CASSLSSGDQPQHF. CDR3 sequence (DNA): TGTGCCAGCAGCTTATCCTCAGGGGATCAGCCCCAGCATTTT. The complete variable domain, with remaining parts taken from reference TRBV3-1 and TRBJ1-5, reads DTAVSQTPKYLVTQMGNDKSIKCEQNLGHDTMYWYKQDSKKFLKIMFSYNNKELIINETVPNRFSPKSPDKAHLNLHINSLELGDSAVYFCASSLSSGDQPQHFGDGTRLSIL.

This clonotype has only a few counts. The V gene is TRBV7-9, the J gene TRBJ1-2; possibly TRBD1 for D (5 bases). V lost 5 bases to trimming and J lost 3 bases, with 13 bases between them. CDR1 is SEHNR, CDR2 FQNEAQ, per germline (reference sequence). The CDR3 is 14 amino acids. In DNA, the CDR3 is TGTGCCAGCAGCCCCGGGACGACTTACTATGGCTACACCTTC. Translating gives CASSPGTTYYGYTF.

This chain uses TRBV2 with TRBJ2-3; a possible D gene is TRBD2 (5 bases). This CDR3 spans 15 amino acids. Germline assignment: CDR1 SNHLY and CDR2 FYNNEI. V lost 7 bases to trimming and J lost 2 bases, with 16 bases between them. The CDR3 here is CASTERAAFTDTQYF. CDR3 DNA sequence: TGTGCCAGCACCGAACGAGCGGCTTTCACAGATACGCAGTATTTT.

On this clonotype: One junction end does not reproduce the germline sequence, and a read error may be involved. V and J are TRBV2 and TRBJ2-7, with D perhaps given as TRBD1 or TRBD2 (5 bases each). The CDR3 is 13 residues long. Germline assignment: CDR1 SNHLY and CDR2 FYNNEI. DNA of the CDR3: TGTGCCAGCAGTGGATCCGGGACGCTTTTCATGCACTTC. Its translation: CASSGSGTLFMHF.

This clonotype was counted only a few times. The chain couples TRBV23-1 to TRBJ2-7; the D gene is possibly TRBD1 (6 bases). TRBV23-1 is placed among ORFs of uncertain function. Trimming shortened V by 6 bases and J by 7 bases, and 22 bases separated the two germline ends. The CDR3 is made up of 15 amino acids. CDR3 coding DNA: TGCGCCAGCAGCCAAACGGCGGGCAGGGGCATGGAGCAGTACGTC. This translates into CASSQTAGRGMEQYV.

The chain carries TRBV19 and TRBJ1-5, with a tentative D call TRBD1 (5 bases). The V and J ends lost 10 bases and 6 bases respectively, with 19 bases between them. The germline gives CDR1 LNHDA, CDR2 SQIVND (reference sequence). This CDR3 has 14 residues. CDR3 sequence reads: CATRTGGRSQPQHF. DNA for the CDR3: TGTGCCACCCGAACGGGGGGAAGGAGTCAGCCCCAGCATTTT.

The V and J genes are TRBV10-3 and TRBJ1-1; D is perhaps TRBD1 (5 bases). CDR1 ENHRY and CDR2 SYGVKD come from the germline V gene. The CDR3 length is 15 residues. Trimming pared 6 bases from V and 1 base from J, leaving 15 bases between. CDR3 in DNA: TGTGCCATCAGGGATGGGGACCGTGGGAACACTGAAGCTTTCTTT. It yields the protein CAIRDGDRGNTEAFF.

This clonotype was seen a few times. The chain employs TRBV4-3 and TRBJ2-7, with D unclear. The V gene's germline CDR1 is LGHNA and CDR2 YSLEER. Trimming shortened V by 2 bases and J by 6 bases, and 11 bases separated the two germline ends. The CDR3 loop spans 13 amino acids. In DNA form, the CDR3 reads TGCGCCAGCAGCCAAAGTTACCGGGTCGAGCAGTACTTC. Translating gives CASSQSYRVEQYF.

This clonotype was counted only a few times. V usage is TRBV7-2 and J usage is TRBJ1-5, with D possibly being TRBD1 (6 bases). The CDR3 length is 14 residues. Per germline, CDR1 SGHTA and CDR2 FQGNSA. Trimming left V 3 bases short and J 7 bases short, with 13 bases between. CDR3 sequence: CASSLTTGSQPQHF. The CDR3 DNA is TGTGCCAGCAGCTTGACCACAGGGTCACAGCCCCAGCATTTT.

At least ten counts were recorded for this clonotype. This chain connects TRBV5-1 to TRBJ2-3; tentative D call: TRBD2 (6 bases). The CDR3 consists of 14 residues. V lost 1 base and J 4 bases, leaving 10 bases between the germline ends. CDR1 SGHRS and CDR2 YFSETQ come from the germline V gene. The CDR3 DNA sequence: TGCGCCAGCAGCTTGTATGGGGAGGCAGATACGCAGTATTTT. This sequence encodes CASSLYGEADTQYF.

This clonotype has ten or more counts. This rearrangement joins TRBV7-8 to TRBJ2-5; TRBD1 agrees at 9 bases. The V and J ends lost 4 bases and 0 bases, in that order; junction bases with no gene match: 3. Germline lookup yields CDR1 SGHVS and CDR2 FQNEAQ. The length of the CDR3 is 15 residues. The CDR3 DNA reads TGTGCCAGCAGCTACGGGACAGGGAACCAAGAGACCCAGTACTTC. Its protein product is CASSYGTGNQETQYF.

The rearrangement joins TRBV9 to TRBJ2-7, with 10 bases that match TRBD1. Germline values: CDR1 SGDLS, CDR2 YYNGEE. The CDR3 extends over 16 amino acids. V shed 3 bases, J shed 4 bases, and the junction held 10 bases outside the gene matches. In DNA, the CDR3 is TGTGCCAGCAGCGACGCGGGGACAGGGGTTTCATACGAGCAGTACGTC. Its translation: CASSDAGTGVSYEQYV.

The V call is TRBV20-1, the J call TRBJ1-5, with a weak D call TRBD1 (5 bases). The germline CDR1 and CDR2 sequences are DFQATT and SNEGSKA (reference sequence). The CDR3 is made up of 15 amino acids. Between the trimmed V and J ends, which lost 2 bases and 3 bases, there was a span of 14 bases. CDR3 region: CSARPPARVNQPQHF. The DNA of the CDR3 is TGCAGTGCTAGACCCCCCGCCAGGGTCAATCAGCCCCAGCATTTT.

This clonotype was detected a few times. This chain uses TRBV7-2 with TRBJ2-7; 7 bases match TRBD1. CDR1 and CDR2 from the germline V gene are SGHTA and FQGNSA. V shed 1 base, J shed 3 bases, and the junction held 6 bases outside the gene matches. The CDR3 is 15 residues long. In DNA form, the CDR3 reads TGTGCCAGCAGCTTAGGCGCAGGGGGAGTCTACGAGCAGTACTTC. Encoded protein: CASSLGAGGVYEQYF.

A few counts support this clonotype. The chain has TRBV5-1 and TRBJ2-7; possibly TRBD2 for D (6 bases). The CDR3 contains 14 residues. CDR1 and CDR2 from the germline V gene are SGHRS and YFSETQ. V dropped 7 bases and J dropped 0 bases, with 14 bases sitting between them. The CDR3 nucleotides read TGCGCCAGCCAACCGGGACTCAGCTCCTACGAGCAGTACTTC. Amino acid sequence: CASQPGLSSYEQYF. Full variable domain (rest looked up from reference TRBV5-1 and TRBJ2-7): KAGVTQTPRYLIKTRGQQVTLSCSPISGHRSVSWYQQTPGQGLQFLFEYFSETQRNKGNFPGRFSGRQFSNSRSEMNVSTLELGDSALYLCASQPGLSSYEQYFGPGTRLTVT.

The rearrangement links TRBV7-9 to TRBJ2-5; TRBD1 matches at 10 bases. In germline, CDR1 is SEHNR, CDR2 FQNEAQ (reference sequence). This CDR3 region has 15 residues. The V gene end was trimmed by 4 bases and the J gene end by 5 bases; junction bases not matched to a gene: 7. The CDR3 loop is CASSSGTGAGETQYF. The CDR3, as DNA: TGTGCCAGCAGCTCCGGGACAGGGGCTGGCGAGACCCAGTACTTC.

This clonotype came up a few times. The genes are TRBV20-1 and TRBJ2-3, with TRBD2 identical over 12 bases. V shed 3 bases and J 4 bases; nucleotides not matched to a gene: 5. The CDR3 has 15 residues. Per germline, CDR1 DFQATT and CDR2 SNEGSKA (reference sequence). In DNA, the CDR3 is TGCAGTGCTAGCCTAGCGGGGGGGCTGGCAGATACGCAGTATTTT. This translates into CSASLAGGLADTQYF.

The genes are TRBV12-3 or TRBV12-4 and TRBJ2-3, with D possibly matching TRBD2 (6 bases). The ends were cut back, 0 bases at V and 4 bases at J, with 17 bases in the middle. CDR3 length equals 17 residues. CDR3 sequence: CASSLAGTFTGPDTQYF. As DNA, the CDR3 is TGTGCCAGCAGTTTAGCGGGGACTTTCACGGGGCCAGATACGCAGTATTTT.

J is TRBJ2-3 and V is TRBV7-2; the D gene is possibly TRBD2 (5 bases). Trimming stripped 4 bases from V and 3 bases from J, with 17 bases between. Germline V CDR1 and CDR2: SGHTA, FQGNSA. This CDR3 has 16 residues. The chain's CDR3 is CASSSPPDWLTDTQYF. The CDR3 DNA is TGTGCCAGCAGCTCTCCCCCGGACTGGTTGACAGATACGCAGTATTTT.

This clonotype was detected a few times. This chain connects TRBV12-3 or TRBV12-4 to TRBJ1-1; no clear D gene. This CDR3 is built from 17 residues. Trimming removed 2 bases at V and 0 bases at J, with 16 bases between. The CDR3 reads CASSLSPAGGLNTEAFF. The CDR3, as DNA: TGTGCCAGCAGTTTATCCCCGGCAGGAGGATTGAACACTGAAGCTTTCTTT.

This clonotype was picked up many times. The chain has TRBV27 and TRBJ2-1; 9 bases fit TRBD2. V trimming: 5 bases; J trimming: 8 bases; junction bases outside the gene matches: 13. Germline V lookup: CDR1 MNHEY, CDR2 SMNVEV (reference sequence). The CDR3 extends over 16 amino acids. CDR3 in amino acids: CASSPRGASGAHEQFF. Written as DNA, the CDR3 is TGTGCCAGCAGTCCAAGAGGGGCTAGCGGGGCCCATGAGCAGTTCTTC.